The present entry profiles one TCR beta chain with its context. Its target is unknown. The PCR used 60 Vbeta and 13 Jbeta primers. Repertoires were generated with immunoSEQ multiplex PCR, while TCRdb's copy carries only in-frame clones and drops some. The sample comprises 140,000 or so clones, 84% of which are singletons, and 2.5% rests with the top ten. These data belong to a study of cytomegalovirus exposure and HLA in healthy donors. Germline-derived CDR1 and CDR2 are SEHNR and FQNEAQ (reference sequence). With 3 bases clipped from V and 5 bases from J, the junction kept 8 bases outside the gene matches. This CDR3 region has 16 residues. Study-level points and caveats: In a later analysis, parvovirus B19, influenza, CMV and Epstein-Barr virus appeared linked to several top co-occurrence clusters. Association of a missense DCLRE1C variant with TCR beta V- and J-gene trimming was reported in a later analysis. CMV serostatus was the sole immune exposure information available. Clonal expansion was found to be greater in HLA-associated TCR beta chains than in equally common others in a later analysis.

This receptor was identified in a boy younger than 10 in good health and CMV-seronegative. The sample consisted of PBMCs. The chain is built from TRBV7-9 and TRBJ2-2; 8 bases map to TRBD1. CDR3 coding DNA: TGTGCCAGCAGCTTCGACGACAGGGGCAAAACCGGGGAGCTGTTTTTT. This gives the protein CASSFDDRGKTGELFF.